The rows below give T cell receptor beta chains drawn from one sample of a study of shared clonotypes between healthy human individuals. Profiling relied on immunoSEQ multiplex PCR, and the TCRdb table lists in-frame clones only, not all of them. The sample contains around 1.1 million clones, around 78% of which appear only once. Sequenced sample: memory CD4+ T cells from PBMCs. These receptors were taken from a man between 18 and 29 years old in good health. Some clones in this sample may be carry-over from other donors' samples. Each CDR3 is given with its conserved first and last residue. The order of the fields is V gene, D gene, clone size, J gene, CDR3 DNA, CDR3 protein. A D gene is named only where the DNA matches it firmly. The size entry is marked missing in some rows and otherwise reads once, few, many or a size class.

TRBV28	-	-	TRBJ2-3	TGTGCCAGCAGTGCCCTCACCCTAGGCGAAGATACGCAGTATTTT	CASSALTLGEDTQYF
TRBV4-2	-	many	TRBJ1-5	TGTGCCAGCAGCCAAGGTCCGGGTCAGCCCCAGCATTTT	CASSQGPGQPQHF
TRBV19	TRBD2	-	TRBJ2-7	TGTGCCAGTAGTGCCACCTGGGAGGGCGACGAGCAGTACTTC	CASSATWEGDEQYF
TRBV2	-	-	TRBJ1-3	TGTGCCAGCAATACGGGGCTGGGTGGAAACACCATATATTTT	CASNTGLGGNTIYF
TRBV19	TRBD1	-	TRBJ2-1	TGTGCCAGTAGTGGACAGGGGGCTAATCATAGGCAGTTCTTC	CASSGQGANHRQFF
TRBV6-5	-	-	TRBJ2-7	TGTGCCAGCAGCCCGATGGGGCGCCAGGGACGCGAGCAGTACTTC	CASSPMGRQGREQYF
TRBV11-2	-	-	TRBJ1-1	TGTGCCAGCACCACGCGAGGGAGATCGGCGGCTTTCTTT	CASTTRGRSAAFF
TRBV19	-	once	TRBJ1-5	TGTGCCAGTAGTATAAGTACCGGGGTGCAGCCCCAGCATTTT	CASSISTGVQPQHF
TRBV4-2	-	-	TRBJ2-7	TGTGCCAGCAGCCCAACTACTGGCTCCTACGAGCAGTACTTC	CASSPTTGSYEQYF
TRBV7-3	TRBD1	many	TRBJ2-1	TGTGCCAGCAGCCCGGGACCGAAGGGGGCCGCTCCCTACAATGAGCAGTTCTTC	CASSPGPKGAAPYNEQFF
TRBV10-1	-	-	TRBJ1-4	TGCGCCAGCAGTGAGCTCAGGGCGAAGAATGAAAAACTGTTTTTT	CASSELRAKNEKLFF
TRBV25-1	TRBD1	-	TRBJ1-2	TGTGCCAGCAGAGGACAGGCGGGCTATGGCTACACCTTC	CASRGQAGYGYTF
TRBV19	-	many	TRBJ1-4	TGTGCCAGTAGGGACTTCGGGACTAATGAAAAACTGTTTTTT	CASRDFGTNEKLFF
TRBV14	TRBD2	few	TRBJ2-7	TGTGCCAGCAGCAAGGCAGGAAGCGGGAGGCCAGCCTACGAGCAGTACTTC	CASSKAGSGRPAYEQYF
TRBV7-3	-	-	TRBJ2-7	TGTGCCAGCAGTCCCCCCGGCGGCGAGCAGTACTTC	CASSPPGGEQYF
TRBV6-5	-	-	TRBJ1-2	TGTGCCAGCAGTTACTCGGGGGTTGGGGCTAACTATGGCTACACCTTC	CASSYSGVGANYGYTF
TRBV19	-	-	TRBJ2-2	TGTGCCAGTAGTAGCATTATGACTAGTCCCCCCGGGGAGCTGTTTTTT	CASSSIMTSPPGELFF
TRBV27	TRBD1	-	TRBJ1-2	TGTGCCAGCAGTTCGCCCCTCAAGGGACAGATAAAATATGGCTACACCTTC	CASSSPLKGQIKYGYTF
TRBV28	-	-	TRBJ2-7	TGTGCCAGCAGTTGGAGGGATCTGGGCGAGCAGTACTTC	CASSWRDLGEQYF
TRBV5-1	-	-	TRBJ2-7	TGCGCCAGCAGCTTGGGCCAGGGTCACGAGCAGTACTTC	CASSLGQGHEQYF
TRBV30	-	-	TRBJ2-7	TGTGCCTGGAGACAGGGTTGGGGATACGAGCAGTACTTC	CAWRQGWGYEQYF
TRBV5-1	-	-	TRBJ1-2	TGCGCCAGCAGCTCCCGGGAGGGAGAGGGCTACACCTTC	CASSSREGEGYTF
TRBV5-6	-	-	TRBJ2-7	TGTGCCAGCAGCTTGGCGGCGCACGAGCAGTACTTC	CASSLAAHEQYF
TRBV6-1	-	-	TRBJ1-5	TGTGCCAGCAAAGGGGGGATTAGCAATCAGCCCCAGCATTTT	CASKGGISNQPQHF
TRBV6-6	TRBD1	-	TRBJ1-2	TGTGCCAGCAGCGATCGGACAGGGGACTATGGCTACACCTTC	CASSDRTGDYGYTF
TRBV5-1	TRBD1	-	TRBJ1-4	TGCGCCAGCAGCACTCAGACCGGGACAGGGGGCGAAAAACTGTTTTTT	CASSTQTGTGGEKLFF
TRBV27	-	few	TRBJ1-2	TGTGCCAGCAGTTTAAGTGGGCAGCACTATGGCTACACCTTC	CASSLSGQHYGYTF
TRBV28	TRBD2	-	TRBJ2-7	TGTGCCAGCAGTTTGCGGGGGAATCGAGACGAGCAGTACTTC	CASSLRGNRDEQYF
TRBV5-1	-	-	TRBJ2-6	TGCGCCAGCGGCGAGGGGGCCAACGTCCTGACTTTC	CASGEGANVLTF
TRBV19	TRBD1	-	TRBJ1-1	TGTGCCAGTAGTATTGAGTTGGGACAGGGCACTGAAGCTTTCTTT	CASSIELGQGTEAFF
TRBV5-6	-	-	TRBJ1-3	TGTGCCAGCCGCGGGAGCTCTGGAAACACCATATATTTT	CASRGSSGNTIYF
TRBV7-2	-	-	TRBJ1-1	TGTGCCAGCAGCTTAGAATGGCGGGGCTCTGAAGCTTTCTTT	CASSLEWRGSEAFF
TRBV11-3	-	-	TRBJ1-1	TGTGCCAGCAGCAAGGAGGGGAACACTGAAGCTTTCTTT	CASSKEGNTEAFF
TRBV7-9	TRBD2	-	TRBJ2-1	TGTGCCAGCAGCCTCGGACTAGCGGGAACCTATGAGCAGTTCTTC	CASSLGLAGTYEQFF
TRBV15	TRBD1	-	TRBJ2-1	TGTGCCACCAGCACAGGCCGAACAGGGGGCTGGTACAATGAGCAGTTCTTC	CATSTGRTGGWYNEQFF
TRBV5-1	-	-	TRBJ1-3	TGCGCCAGCAGCTTGGAGGACCTCTGGTCTGGAAACACCATATATTTT	CASSLEDLWSGNTIYF
TRBV18	-	once	TRBJ1-2	TGTGCCAGCTCACCGGGCAACTACTATGGCTACACCTTC	CASSPGNYYGYTF
TRBV10-3	-	-	TRBJ2-5	TGTGCCATCAGTGACGGCACGGGGACCCAGTACTTC	CAISDGTGTQYF
TRBV7-2	-	-	TRBJ2-5	TGTGCCAGCAGCTTAGTGACAAATAGGGAGACCCAGTACTTC	CASSLVTNRETQYF
TRBV14	-	-	TRBJ1-4	TGTGCCAGCAGCTACAGGGCTAATGAAAAACTGTTTTTT	CASSYRANEKLFF
TRBV7-3	-	-	TRBJ1-2	TGTGCCAGCAGCTCCTCCCCCGGGCATTTTGATGGCTACACCTTC	CASSSSPGHFDGYTF
TRBV20-1	-	-	TRBJ2-3	TGCAGTGCTACCTCTAAGGATACGCAGTATTTT	CSATSKDTQYF
TRBV29-1	TRBD2	few	TRBJ2-7	TGCAGCGTTCCTAGGGCTAGCGGGAGCTCCTACGAGCAGTACTTC	CSVPRASGSSYEQYF
TRBV6-6	TRBD2	few	TRBJ2-7	TGTGCCAGCGGGACGGGAGGGTGGGGGAGCTCCTACGAGCAGTACTTC	CASGTGGWGSSYEQYF
TRBV28	-	-	TRBJ2-5	TGTGCCAGCAGCTCTAGCCGGGGCCTAGGGACCCAGTACTTC	CASSSSRGLGTQYF
TRBV5-1	-	-	TRBJ1-1	TGCGCCAGCAGCCCCCGGGAGTTGGTCATGAACACTGAAGCTTTCTTT	CASSPRELVMNTEAFF
TRBV10-3	TRBD1	-	TRBJ2-5	TGTGCCATCAGTACCCCGGGACAGGGTGCGTCTAGCGACTCTCAAGAGACCCAGTACTTC	CAISTPGQGASSDSQETQYF
TRBV27	-	few	TRBJ2-3	TGTGCCAGCAGTTACGACCGAGTCACAGATACGCAGTATTTT	CASSYDRVTDTQYF
TRBV19	-	-	TRBJ1-5	TGTGCCAGTAGTATATTCAGGGGTGATCAGCCCCAGCATTTT	CASSIFRGDQPQHF
TRBV7-2	-	-	TRBJ1-3	TGTGCCAGCAGAGCCATGGCGCGCTCTGGAAACACCATATATTTT	CASRAMARSGNTIYF
TRBV11-2	-	once	TRBJ2-7	TGTGCCAGCAGCTTAGATCTAGCAGCTTACTACGAGCAGTACTTC	CASSLDLAAYYEQYF
TRBV6-1	-	-	TRBJ1-2	TGTGCCAGCAAGTCGGAAGGGGGACGTAACTATGGCTACACCTTC	CASKSEGGRNYGYTF
TRBV29-1	-	few	TRBJ1-3	TGCAGCGCAGGGATGCGGGGGGTCTCTGGAAACACCATATATTTT	CSAGMRGVSGNTIYF
TRBV28	-	once	TRBJ2-7	TGTGCCAGCACTCCCGGGTCCACCTACGAGCAGTACTTC	CASTPGSTYEQYF